This T cell receptor beta chain was identified in a study of OX40 agonist ivuxolimab in advanced cancers. Libraries were prepared by immunoSEQ multiplex PCR; TCRdb keeps only in-frame clonotypes and omits some of them. Here the sample spans more than 50,000 clones, 70% to 85% being singletons. This sequence was found in an adult with an advanced solid tumor such as melanoma, head and neck, liver or kidney cancer. The sequences come from CD4+ or CD8+ T cells sorted from blood, collected in a trial of the OX40 agonist ivuxolimab.

The CDR3 sequence is CSVPTGATTDTQYF. CDR3 coding DNA: TGCAGCGTTCCGACAGGGGCTACCACAGATACGCAGTATTTT. The V call is TRBV29-1, the J call TRBJ2-3; 8 bases line up with TRBD1. V was clipped by 5 bases and J by 2 bases; unmatched bases: 6. The V gene's germline CDR1 is SQVTM and CDR2 ANQGSEA. This CDR3 spans 14 amino acids.